This T cell receptor (beta chain) was obtained from a study of human T cells and chemical hapten exposure. The V gene's germline CDR1 is DFQATT and CDR2 SNEGSKA (reference sequence). V lost 4 bases, J lost 4 bases, and 3 bases stayed unmatched. The CDR3 totals 12 residues. Each CDR3 protein is one row after TCRdb ran MiXCR on the RACE reads. The sample has roughly 380,000 distinct CDR3 sequences, nearly 6.5% seen once; the top ten hold around 5.6%. The time point denotes: patch test 2, 6 weeks after DPC sensitization. Treatment described: therapeutic diphenylcyclopropenone sensitization with weekly scalp DPC.

The origin of this receptor is a woman under 30 with alopecia areata. Some clones in this sample may be carry-over from other donors' samples. The input for sequencing was whole blood, taken in connection with sensitization to the hapten diphenylcyclopropenone (DPC). The chain has TRBV20-1 and TRBJ1-2; 7 positions match TRBD1. The CDR3 DNA reads as TGCAGTGCTAAGGGACAGCCCTATGGCTACACCTTC. It encodes CSAKGQPYGYTF.